A selection of T cell receptor beta chains follows, all from one sample in a study of cytomegalovirus exposure and HLA in healthy donors. Sequencing was performed with immunoSEQ multiplex PCR; in TCRdb, only in-frame clones are kept and a portion is missing. The sample includes roughly 300,000 clones, about nine tenths of them seen just once. Sequences were obtained from PBMCs. The receptors come from a woman younger than 45 in good health and CMV-seropositive. The CDR3 runs from the conserved cysteine through the conserved F or W. Fields, in order: D gene, clone size, J gene, V gene, CDR3 protein, CDR3 DNA. A D gene is named only where the DNA matches it firmly. Clone size is given for some rows only: seen once, a few or many times, or a class if the clone is expanded.

d_call: .
clone_size: .
j_call: TRBJ2-3
v_call: TRBV6-4
cdr3_aa: CASSATGSGTDTQYF
cdr3_nt: TGTGCCAGCAGTGCTACAGGGTCGGGCACAGATACGCAGTATTTT

d_call: .
clone_size: .
j_call: TRBJ1-5
v_call: TRBV28
cdr3_aa: CASRQTGSNQPQHF
cdr3_nt: TGTGCCAGCAGGCAGACAGGAAGCAATCAGCCCCAGCATTTT

d_call: .
clone_size: .
j_call: TRBJ2-2
v_call: TRBV7-9
cdr3_aa: CASSLVAGVNTGELFF
cdr3_nt: TGTGCCAGCAGCTTAGTTGCCGGGGTGAACACCGGGGAGCTGTTTTTT

d_call: TRBD2
clone_size: .
j_call: TRBJ2-1
v_call: TRBV29-1
cdr3_aa: CSVDVGGTTREQFF
cdr3_nt: TGCAGCGTTGATGTGGGTGGGACTACCCGAGAGCAGTTCTTC

d_call: TRBD1
clone_size: .
j_call: TRBJ1-2
v_call: TRBV2
cdr3_aa: CASSEAGQGVLLSGYTF
cdr3_nt: TGTGCCAGCAGTGAGGCAGGACAGGGGGTTTTATTATCTGGCTACACCTTC

d_call: TRBD1
clone_size: .
j_call: TRBJ2-7
v_call: TRBV6-1
cdr3_aa: CATILRGGPSYEQYF
cdr3_nt: TGTGCCACCATTCTTCGAGGGGGCCCTTCCTACGAGCAGTACTTC

d_call: .
clone_size: .
j_call: TRBJ1-4
v_call: TRBV4-1
cdr3_aa: CASSQDLGLSGEKLFF
cdr3_nt: TGCGCCAGCAGCCAAGATCTGGGCCTCTCCGGGGAAAAACTGTTTTTT

d_call: .
clone_size: .
j_call: TRBJ2-3
v_call: TRBV5-6
cdr3_aa: CASSLASTDTQYF
cdr3_nt: TGTGCCAGCAGCTTAGCGAGCACAGATACGCAGTATTTT

d_call: TRBD2
clone_size: .
j_call: TRBJ2-3
v_call: TRBV14
cdr3_aa: CASSGLARSTDTQYF
cdr3_nt: TGTGCCAGCAGCGGACTAGCGAGGAGCACAGATACGCAGTATTTT

d_call: .
clone_size: .
j_call: TRBJ1-1
v_call: TRBV28
cdr3_aa: CASSLARSNTEAFF
cdr3_nt: TGTGCCAGCAGTTTGGCCAGATCGAACACTGAAGCTTTCTTT

d_call: .
clone_size: .
j_call: TRBJ1-2
v_call: TRBV9
cdr3_aa: CASSVEIRVSRLGYTF
cdr3_nt: TGTGCCAGCAGCGTAGAAATCAGGGTTAGTCGGCTTGGCTACACCTTC

d_call: .
clone_size: .
j_call: TRBJ2-5
v_call: TRBV18
cdr3_aa: CASSPGGETQYF
cdr3_nt: TGTGCCAGCTCACCGGGGGGAGAGACCCAGTACTTC

d_call: TRBD2
clone_size: .
j_call: TRBJ2-7
v_call: TRBV5-1
cdr3_aa: CASMAIAGGHEQYF
cdr3_nt: TGCGCCAGCATGGCGATAGCGGGAGGGCATGAGCAGTACTTC

d_call: .
clone_size: .
j_call: TRBJ1-4
v_call: TRBV11-2
cdr3_aa: CASSLASGATNEKLFF
cdr3_nt: TGTGCCAGCAGCTTAGCATCCGGCGCAACTAATGAAAAACTGTTTTTT

d_call: .
clone_size: .
j_call: TRBJ2-6
v_call: TRBV5-1
cdr3_aa: CASSFWTSPVSGANVLTF
cdr3_nt: TGCGCCAGCAGCTTCTGGACGAGTCCTGTCTCTGGGGCCAACGTCCTGACTTTC

d_call: .
clone_size: once
j_call: TRBJ2-1
v_call: TRBV4-2
cdr3_aa: CASSPSSGTPNEQFF
cdr3_nt: TGTGCCAGCAGCCCAAGTTCAGGGACTCCTAATGAGCAGTTCTTC

d_call: .
clone_size: .
j_call: TRBJ1-2
v_call: TRBV20-1
cdr3_aa: CNHQKDGYTF
cdr3_nt: TGCAACCACCAGAAAGATGGCTACACCTTC

d_call: .
clone_size: .
j_call: TRBJ1-5
v_call: TRBV19
cdr3_aa: CASTPDGISNQPQHF
cdr3_nt: TGTGCCAGTACCCCGGACGGAATTAGCAATCAGCCCCAGCATTTT

d_call: .
clone_size: .
j_call: TRBJ1-1
v_call: TRBV30
cdr3_aa: CAWSVHLGTEAFF
cdr3_nt: TGTGCCTGGAGTGTCCATTTGGGGACTGAAGCTTTCTTT

d_call: .
clone_size: few
j_call: TRBJ1-2
v_call: TRBV7-9
cdr3_aa: CASRSGSEYGYTF
cdr3_nt: TGTGCCAGCAGGTCTGGATCGGAGTATGGCTACACCTTC

d_call: TRBD1
clone_size: .
j_call: TRBJ1-2
v_call: TRBV10-3
cdr3_aa: CAISPGQNYGYTF
cdr3_nt: TGTGCCATCAGCCCGGGACAGAACTATGGCTACACCTTC

d_call: .
clone_size: .
j_call: TRBJ2-1
v_call: TRBV4-1
cdr3_aa: CATSGISNEQFF
cdr3_nt: TGCGCCACCTCGGGGATCAGCAATGAGCAGTTCTTC

d_call: TRBD2
clone_size: few
j_call: TRBJ2-7
v_call: TRBV4-3
cdr3_aa: CASSPGTSGTYEQYF
cdr3_nt: TGCGCCAGCAGCCCCGGGACTAGCGGGACCTACGAGCAGTACTTC

d_call: .
clone_size: .
j_call: TRBJ2-7
v_call: TRBV18
cdr3_aa: CASSPSGLDEQYF
cdr3_nt: TGTGCCAGCTCACCCTCCGGACTGGACGAGCAGTACTTC

d_call: .
clone_size: once
j_call: TRBJ2-5
v_call: TRBV28
cdr3_aa: CASSGNRDALETQYF
cdr3_nt: TGTGCCAGCAGCGGCAACCGGGACGCTCTAGAGACCCAGTACTTC

d_call: .
clone_size: .
j_call: TRBJ2-7
v_call: TRBV6-6
cdr3_aa: CASKRELGGSYEQYF
cdr3_nt: TGTGCCAGTAAGAGGGAACTGGGGGGCTCCTACGAGCAGTACTTC

d_call: TRBD1
clone_size: .
j_call: TRBJ2-5
v_call: TRBV7-2
cdr3_aa: CASSSNRGGGETQYF
cdr3_nt: TGTGCCAGCAGTTCGAACAGGGGTGGGGGAGAGACCCAGTACTTC

d_call: .
clone_size: few
j_call: TRBJ1-1
v_call: TRBV30
cdr3_aa: CAWSMANTEAFF
cdr3_nt: TGTGCCTGGAGTATGGCGAACACTGAAGCTTTCTTT

d_call: .
clone_size: .
j_call: TRBJ2-1
v_call: TRBV14
cdr3_aa: CASSQEWRTEQFF
cdr3_nt: TGTGCCAGCAGCCAAGAATGGAGGACTGAGCAGTTCTTC

d_call: .
clone_size: .
j_call: TRBJ2-3
v_call: TRBV9
cdr3_aa: CASSVGPGSSTDTQYF
cdr3_nt: TGTGCCAGCAGCGTAGGTCCAGGTTCTAGCACAGATACGCAGTATTTT

d_call: .
clone_size: .
j_call: TRBJ1-2
v_call: TRBV30
cdr3_aa: CAWSVTDPHGYTF
cdr3_nt: TGTGCCTGGAGTGTGACAGACCCACATGGCTACACCTTC

d_call: .
clone_size: .
j_call: TRBJ2-1
v_call: TRBV6-5
cdr3_aa: CASSLGISNEQFF
cdr3_nt: TGTGCCAGCTCTCTAGGTATCTCCAATGAGCAGTTCTTC

d_call: TRBD1
clone_size: .
j_call: TRBJ1-6
v_call: TRBV7-3
cdr3_aa: CASSLKPLRDSGSPLHF
cdr3_nt: TGTGCCAGCAGCTTAAAACCCCTCCGGGACAGCGGATCACCCCTCCACTTT

d_call: .
clone_size: .
j_call: TRBJ1-5
v_call: TRBV27
cdr3_aa: CASSFGGNQPQHF
cdr3_nt: TGTGCCAGCAGTTTCGGTGGCAATCAGCCCCAGCATTTT

d_call: .
clone_size: once
j_call: TRBJ2-5
v_call: TRBV2
cdr3_aa: CASSVIKTQYF
cdr3_nt: TGTGCCAGCAGCGTAATAAAGACCCAGTACTTC

d_call: TRBD1
clone_size: .
j_call: TRBJ2-2
v_call: TRBV27
cdr3_aa: CASTSPSGQGPTGELFF
cdr3_nt: TGTGCCAGCACCTCACCCAGCGGACAGGGACCCACCGGGGAGCTGTTTTTT

d_call: .
clone_size: .
j_call: TRBJ1-5
v_call: TRBV2
cdr3_aa: CASSDTGGRNQPQHF
cdr3_nt: TGTGCCAGCAGTGATACCGGTGGTAGGAATCAGCCCCAGCATTTT